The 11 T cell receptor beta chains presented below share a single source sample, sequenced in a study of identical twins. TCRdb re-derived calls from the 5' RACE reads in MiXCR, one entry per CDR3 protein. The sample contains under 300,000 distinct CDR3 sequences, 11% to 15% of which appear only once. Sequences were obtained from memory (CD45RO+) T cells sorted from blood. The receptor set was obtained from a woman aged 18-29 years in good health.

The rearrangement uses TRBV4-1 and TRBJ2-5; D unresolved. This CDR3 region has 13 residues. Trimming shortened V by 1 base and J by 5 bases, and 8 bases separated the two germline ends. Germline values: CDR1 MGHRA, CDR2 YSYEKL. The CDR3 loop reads CASSQGPGETQYF. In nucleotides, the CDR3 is TGCGCCAGCAGCCAAGGACCGGGTGAGACCCAGTACTTC.

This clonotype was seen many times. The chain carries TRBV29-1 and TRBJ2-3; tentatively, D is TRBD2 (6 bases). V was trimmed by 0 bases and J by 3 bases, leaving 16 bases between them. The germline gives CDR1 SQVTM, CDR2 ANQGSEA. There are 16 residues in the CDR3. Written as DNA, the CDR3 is TGCAGCGTTGAAGATCGGTTGACTAGTCAAACAGATACGCAGTATTTT. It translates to CSVEDRLTSQTDTQYF.

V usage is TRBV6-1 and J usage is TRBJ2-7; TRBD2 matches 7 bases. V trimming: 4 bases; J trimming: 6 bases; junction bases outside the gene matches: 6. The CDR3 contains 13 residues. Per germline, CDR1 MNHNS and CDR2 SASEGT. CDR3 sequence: CASSVLREIEQYF. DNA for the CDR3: TGTGCCAGCAGTGTCTTGCGGGAGATCGAGCAGTACTTC.

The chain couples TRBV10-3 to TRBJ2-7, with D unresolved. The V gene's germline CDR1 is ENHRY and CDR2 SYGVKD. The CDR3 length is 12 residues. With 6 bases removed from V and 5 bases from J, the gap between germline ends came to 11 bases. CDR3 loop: CAISPEAHEQYF. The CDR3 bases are TGTGCCATCAGCCCCGAGGCCCACGAGCAGTACTTC.

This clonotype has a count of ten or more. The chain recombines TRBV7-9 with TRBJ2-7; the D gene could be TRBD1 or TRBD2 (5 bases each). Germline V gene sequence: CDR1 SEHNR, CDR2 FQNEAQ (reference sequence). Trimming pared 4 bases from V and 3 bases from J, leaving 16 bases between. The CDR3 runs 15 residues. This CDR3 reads CASSSGRLKSYEQYF. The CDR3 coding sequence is TGTGCCAGCAGCTCGGGACGGCTAAAAAGCTACGAGCAGTACTTC.

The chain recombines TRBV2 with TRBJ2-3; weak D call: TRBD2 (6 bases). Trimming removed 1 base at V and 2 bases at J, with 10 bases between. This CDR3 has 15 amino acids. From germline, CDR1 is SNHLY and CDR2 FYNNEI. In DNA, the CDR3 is TGTGCCAGCAGTGAAGAGGCGGGGTCCACAGATACGCAGTATTTT. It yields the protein CASSEEAGSTDTQYF.

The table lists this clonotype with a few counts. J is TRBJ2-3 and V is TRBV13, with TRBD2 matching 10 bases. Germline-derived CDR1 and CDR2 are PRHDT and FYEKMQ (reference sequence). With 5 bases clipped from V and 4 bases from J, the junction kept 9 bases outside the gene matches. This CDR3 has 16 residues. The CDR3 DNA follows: TGTGCCAGCAGCCTCGAGCGGGGGGGCGGATCAGATACGCAGTATTTT. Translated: CASSLERGGGSDTQYF.

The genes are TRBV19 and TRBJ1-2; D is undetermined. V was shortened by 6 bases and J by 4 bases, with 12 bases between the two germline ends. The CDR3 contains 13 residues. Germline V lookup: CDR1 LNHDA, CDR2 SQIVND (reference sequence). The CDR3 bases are TGTGCCAGTAGGCAGCAGGTTGGCTATGGCTACACCTTC. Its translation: CASRQQVGYGYTF.

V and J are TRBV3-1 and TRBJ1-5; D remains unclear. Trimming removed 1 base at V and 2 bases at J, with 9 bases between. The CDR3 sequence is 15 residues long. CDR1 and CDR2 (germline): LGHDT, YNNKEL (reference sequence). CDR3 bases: TGTGCCAGCAGCCAAGGGCAGGCCCGCAATCAGCCCCAGCATTTT. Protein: CASSQGQARNQPQHF. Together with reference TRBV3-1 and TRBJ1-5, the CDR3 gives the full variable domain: DTAVSQTPKYLVTQMGNDKSIKCEQNLGHDTMYWYKQDSKKFLKIMFSYNNKELIINETVPNRFSPKSPDKAHLNLHINSLELGDSAVYFCASSQGQARNQPQHFGDGTRLSIL.

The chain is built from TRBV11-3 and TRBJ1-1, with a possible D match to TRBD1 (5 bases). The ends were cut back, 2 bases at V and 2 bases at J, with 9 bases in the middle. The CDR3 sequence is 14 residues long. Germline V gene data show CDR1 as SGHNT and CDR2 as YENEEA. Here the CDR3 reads CASSLRDFNTEAFF. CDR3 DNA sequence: TGTGCCAGCAGCTTAAGGGACTTTAACACTGAAGCTTTCTTT. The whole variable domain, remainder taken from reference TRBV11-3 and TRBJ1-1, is EAGVVQSPRYKIIEKKQPVAFWCNPISGHNTLYWYLQNLGQGPELLIRYENEEAVDDSQLPKDRFSAERLKGVDSTLKIQPAELGDSAVYLCASSLRDFNTEAFFGQGTRLTVV.

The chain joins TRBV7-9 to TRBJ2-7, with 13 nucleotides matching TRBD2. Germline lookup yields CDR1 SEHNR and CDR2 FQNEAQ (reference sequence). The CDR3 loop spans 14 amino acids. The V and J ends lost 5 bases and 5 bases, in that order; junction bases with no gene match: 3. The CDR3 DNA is TGTGCCAGCAGCCGAGGACTAGCGGGAGACGAGCAGTACTTC. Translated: CASSRGLAGDEQYF.